This TCR beta chain is from a study of blood T cell repertoires in COVID-19. Authors' processing steps: Reference gene primers were amplified, and this amplification served to estimate nucleated cell counts. Generated by immunoSEQ multiplex PCR, the TCRdb table keeps only in-frame clones and is missing some. V and J calls and clone size come straight from that table; D and trimming were deduced from the DNA. Of 100,000 or so clones in the sample, more than 85% were seen once. Deletions cut 7 bases from V and 7 bases from J, with 13 bases between. There are 12 residues in the CDR3. Germline V gene lookup returns CDR1 MNHEY and CDR2 SVGAGI.

The specimen was peripheral blood. The chain couples TRBV6-5 to TRBJ1-1; a possible D gene is TRBD1 (5 bases). The clonotype originates from a man aged 25 to 40 in a cohort sampled during active COVID-19. CDR3: CASTSRGFEAFF. Here the CDR3 DNA reads TGTGCCAGCACTTCCCGGGGGTTTGAAGCTTTCTTT.